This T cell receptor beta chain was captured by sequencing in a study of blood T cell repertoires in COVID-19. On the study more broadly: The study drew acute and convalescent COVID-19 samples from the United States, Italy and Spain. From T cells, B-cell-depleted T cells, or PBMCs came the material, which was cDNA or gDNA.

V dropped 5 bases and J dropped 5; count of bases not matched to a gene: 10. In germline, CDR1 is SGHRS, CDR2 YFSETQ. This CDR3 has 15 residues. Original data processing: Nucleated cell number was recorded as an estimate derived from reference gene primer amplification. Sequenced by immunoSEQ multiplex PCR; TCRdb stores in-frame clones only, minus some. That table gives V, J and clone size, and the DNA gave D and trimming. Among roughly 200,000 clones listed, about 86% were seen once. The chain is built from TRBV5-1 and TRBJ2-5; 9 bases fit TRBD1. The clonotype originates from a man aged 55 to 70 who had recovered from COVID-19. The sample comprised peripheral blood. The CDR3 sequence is CASSYLGQGGETQYF. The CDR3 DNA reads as TGCGCCAGCAGTTATTTGGGACAGGGTGGGGAGACCCAGTACTTC.